This passage covers 3 T cell receptor beta chains from one sample sequenced in a study of blood T cell repertoires in COVID-19. Data came from immunoSEQ multiplex PCR; TCRdb stores just in-frame clones and leaves some out. The table includes approximately 210,000 clones, 86% detected once. The sequenced sample was peripheral blood. The receptors originated from a man aged 25 to 40 who had recovered from COVID-19.

The chain carries TRBV5-8 and TRBJ2-7; no clear D. In germline, CDR1 is SGHTS, CDR2 YDEGEE. The CDR3 contains 13 residues. Trimming stripped 2 bases from V and 9 bases from J, with 15 bases between. For the CDR3, the DNA is TGTGCCAGCAGCTTCGGGTCCCCAAACGGGCAGTACTTC. Its protein product is CASSFGSPNGQYF.

V is TRBV30 and J is TRBJ1-4; 7 nucleotides match TRBD1. The CDR3 is made up of 17 amino acids. V lost 0 bases, J lost 2 bases, and 9 bases stayed unmatched. From germline, CDR1 is GTSNPN and CDR2 SVGIG (reference sequence). The CDR3 reads CAWSVLKRGPTNEKLFF. CDR3 DNA: TGTGCCTGGAGTGTCCTCAAAAGGGGGCCTACTAATGAAAAACTGTTTTTT.

The chain uses TRBV12-3 or TRBV12-4 and TRBJ2-7; no definite D call. The CDR3 contains 13 residues. The germline V and J ends were trimmed by 5 bases and 0 bases, with 8 bases remaining between them. The CDR3 coding sequence is TGTGCCAGCAGTCCCGGTTACTCCTACGAGCAGTACTTC. Translation gives CASSPGYSYEQYF.